The sequence of this TCR beta chain was determined in a study of molecular identifiers for immune sequencing clone quantification. CDR3 size: 17 residues. Germline CDR1 GTSNPN, CDR2 SVGIG (reference sequence). Trimming took 0 bases from V and 2 from J; bases not matched to a gene: 9. TCRdb fed the PCR reads into MiXCR, producing one record per CDR3 protein. This sample has 7,500 to 9,500 distinct CDR3 sequences, with approximately 14% found just once. There are many counts of this clonotype. The specimen sequenced was naive CD8+ T cells from blood, with Jurkat cell RNA spiked in. Noted subset: FACS-sorted CD8+CD4-CCR7+CD45RA+ naive T cells. This chain joins TRBV30 and TRBJ2-3, with 9 bases lining up with TRBD2. This receptor was taken from a human donor in good health. Some libraries in this study had Jurkat cell RNA spiked in. This CDR3 is CAWSVPSLAGYTDTQYF. The CDR3 DNA reads as TGTGCCTGGAGTGTACCCTCTCTAGCGGGATACACAGATACGCAGTATTTT.